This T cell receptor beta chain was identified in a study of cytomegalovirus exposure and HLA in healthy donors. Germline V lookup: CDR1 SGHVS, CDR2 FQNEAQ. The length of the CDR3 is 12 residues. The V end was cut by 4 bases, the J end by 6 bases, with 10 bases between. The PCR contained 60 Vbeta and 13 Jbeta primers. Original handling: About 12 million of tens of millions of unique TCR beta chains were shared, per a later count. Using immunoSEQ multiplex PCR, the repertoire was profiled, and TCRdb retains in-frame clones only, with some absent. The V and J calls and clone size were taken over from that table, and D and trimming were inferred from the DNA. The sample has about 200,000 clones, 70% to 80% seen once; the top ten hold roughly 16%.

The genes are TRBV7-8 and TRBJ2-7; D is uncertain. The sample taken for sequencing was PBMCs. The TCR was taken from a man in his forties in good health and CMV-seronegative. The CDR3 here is CASSSQSFEQYF. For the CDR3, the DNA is TGTGCCAGCAGCTCCCAATCATTCGAGCAGTACTTC.